The rows below give T cell receptor beta chains drawn from one sample of a study of T cells in Graves' hyperthyroidism and ophthalmopathy. TCRdb reanalysed the multiplex PCR reads using MiXCR and keeps one entry per CDR3 protein. The table includes 650,000 to 700,000 distinct CDR3 sequences, 17% detected once. Sequenced input: blood. The receptor source for this set is a man aged 50-60 years with Graves' hyperthyroidism. CDR3s include the opening cysteine and the closing phenylalanine or tryptophan. The D gene is left open where the match is weak. Size is stated for part of the rows, as once, few or many counts, or as a class when the clone is expanded.

V: TRBV25-1
D: TRBD1
J: TRBJ1-6
size: many
CDR3: CASSEPLTGGRSSPLHF
DNA: TGTGCCAGCAGTGAACCGCTGACAGGGGGCCGGAGTTCACCCCTCCACTTT

V: TRBV5-1
D: NA
J: TRBJ1-1
size: NA
CDR3: CASSLERRNTEAFF
DNA: TGCGCCAGCAGCTTGGAGAGACGGAACACTGAAGCTTTCTTT

V: TRBV5-1
D: TRBD1
J: TRBJ2-3
size: many
CDR3: CASSLEQGAHTQYF
DNA: TGCGCCAGCAGCTTGGAGCAGGGGGCTCATACGCAGTATTTT

V: TRBV15
D: NA
J: TRBJ2-5
size: few
CDR3: CATSRAPQETQYF
DNA: TGTGCCACCAGCAGAGCTCCCCAAGAGACCCAGTACTTC

V: TRBV9
D: NA
J: TRBJ2-3
size: NA
CDR3: CASSGGLAPPDTQYF
DNA: TGTGCCAGCAGCGGTGGACTGGCCCCCCCAGATACGCAGTATTTT

V: TRBV19
D: NA
J: TRBJ1-1
size: many
CDR3: CASSKVGNTEAFF
DNA: TGTGCCAGTAGTAAGGTCGGGAACACTGAAGCTTTCTTT

V: TRBV7-9
D: TRBD1
J: TRBJ2-1
size: many
CDR3: CASTHTGGTGEVLGSYNEQFF
DNA: TGTGCCAGCACGCACACGGGGGGGACAGGGGAAGTACTAGGGTCCTACAATGAGCAGTTCTTC

V: TRBV18
D: TRBD1
J: TRBJ2-1
size: many
CDR3: CASSPGQNNEQFF
DNA: TGTGCCAGCTCACCGGGACAGAACAATGAGCAGTTCTTC

V: TRBV7-8
D: NA
J: TRBJ2-2
size: many
CDR3: CASSLARDSRANTGELFF
DNA: TGTGCCAGCAGCTTAGCGCGCGACAGCCGCGCGAACACCGGGGAGCTGTTTTTT

V: TRBV29-1
D: NA
J: TRBJ2-7
size: NA
CDR3: CSVDTGTNYEQYF
DNA: TGCAGCGTTGACACAGGGACAAACTACGAGCAGTACTTC

V: TRBV11-2
D: NA
J: TRBJ2-2
size: few
CDR3: CASSLLLTTGELFF
DNA: TGTGCCAGCAGCCTGTTACTAACCACCGGGGAGCTGTTTTTT

V: TRBV7-8
D: NA
J: TRBJ1-2
size: many
CDR3: CASSTTGKMGYGYTF
DNA: TGTGCCAGCAGCACAACAGGGAAGATGGGCTATGGCTACACCTTC

V: TRBV6-2/TRBV6-3
D: NA
J: TRBJ2-2
size: many
CDR3: CASSDITPPRSTGELFF
DNA: TGTGCCAGCAGCGACATAACCCCCCCGAGATCCACCGGGGAGCTGTTTTTT

V: TRBV29-1
D: TRBD1
J: TRBJ1-2
size: NA
CDR3: CSVGSHGTENYGYTF
DNA: TGCAGCGTTGGCTCTCATGGGACAGAGAACTATGGCTACACCTTC

V: TRBV5-1
D: TRBD2
J: TRBJ2-1
size: once
CDR3: CASSLGGSLTNEQFF
DNA: TGCGCCAGCAGCTTGGGCGGGAGTTTAACAAATGAGCAGTTCTTC

V: TRBV19
D: NA
J: TRBJ2-5
size: many
CDR3: CASSISGGEETQYF
DNA: TGTGCCAGTAGTATATCCGGGGGCGAGGAGACCCAGTACTTC

V: TRBV13
D: NA
J: TRBJ2-7
size: few
CDR3: CASRPNLDYEQYF
DNA: TGTGCCAGCAGGCCAAACCTTGACTACGAGCAGTACTTC

V: TRBV12-3/TRBV12-4
D: TRBD2
J: TRBJ2-7
size: many
CDR3: CASGRRRGGEQYF
DNA: TGTGCCAGCGGCCGGAGGCGGGGGGGGGAGCAGTACTTC

V: TRBV28
D: NA
J: TRBJ2-3
size: NA
CDR3: CASIGGGRDTQYF
DNA: TGTGCCAGCATTGGGGGTGGAAGAGATACGCAGTATTTT

V: TRBV5-1
D: NA
J: TRBJ2-1
size: few
CDR3: CASSLGDKNNEQFF
DNA: TGCGCCAGCAGCTTGGGGGACAAGAACAATGAGCAGTTCTTC

V: TRBV5-1
D: TRBD1
J: TRBJ2-5
size: few
CDR3: CASSLRQGPETQYF
DNA: TGCGCCAGCAGCCTGAGACAGGGACCAGAGACCCAGTACTTC

V: TRBV2
D: NA
J: TRBJ1-1
size: many
CDR3: CASERVNTEAFF
DNA: TGTGCCAGCGAGCGAGTGAACACTGAAGCTTTCTTT

V: TRBV15
D: TRBD1
J: TRBJ2-5
size: NA
CDR3: CATSSGQGAGETQYF
DNA: TGTGCCACCAGCAGCGGACAGGGGGCAGGGGAGACCCAGTACTTC

V: TRBV7-2
D: NA
J: TRBJ1-2
size: many
CDR3: CASSLGQGKNYGYTF
DNA: TGTGCCAGCAGCTTAGGCCAGGGTAAAAACTATGGCTACACCTTC

V: TRBV29-1
D: NA
J: TRBJ2-3
size: NA
CDR3: CSVAEGPTDTQYF
DNA: TGCAGCGTTGCGGAGGGGCCCACAGATACGCAGTATTTT

V: TRBV4-1
D: NA
J: TRBJ2-7
size: few
CDR3: CASSQAGSEQYF
DNA: TGCGCCAGCAGCCAGGCGGGAAGCGAGCAGTACTTC